Here is one T cell receptor beta chain with its context. Antigen unknown. The sample comes from a study of cytomegalovirus exposure and HLA in healthy donors. Primers: 60 Vbeta forward and 13 Jbeta reverse. The protocol was immunoSEQ multiplex PCR, while the TCRdb copy is restricted to in-frame clones and leaves out a portion. The top ten hold roughly 0.71% of the sample, which has hundreds of thousands of clones, 75% to 90% seen once. CDR1 and CDR2 from the germline V gene are LNHDA and SQIVND (reference sequence). Losses at the gene ends were 10 bases for V and 3 bases for J; bases not matched to a gene: 9. The CDR3 length is 14 residues. Study outcomes and limitations: Immune exposure information available was restricted to CMV serostatus. Upon later analysis, HLA-associated TCR beta chains proved more clonally expanded than other, equally common chains. Confirmation in vitro established that a few CMV-associated chains were specific for CMV antigens. Later on, an analysis tied about 17,000 TCR beta sequences to HLA alleles at 0.05 false discovery rate.

This receptor was obtained from a boy aged 2 to 10 in good health and CMV-seronegative. The sample was PBMCs. The V gene is TRBV19, the J gene TRBJ2-3; 8 bases are a match to TRBD1. Here the CDR3 reads CATTGTGDTDTQYF. The CDR3, as DNA: TGTGCCACTACCGGGACAGGCGATACAGATACGCAGTATTTT.